The clone carrying this TCR beta chain was detected only a few times. In the study's own analysis: Researchers report that nucleated cell counts were estimated from reference gene primer amplification. Data came from immunoSEQ multiplex PCR; TCRdb stores just in-frame clones and leaves some out. V, J and clone size are taken as reported in that table, and D and trimming were inferred from the DNA itself. The sample lists about 330,000 clones; approximately 85% were seen once. The data originate from a study of blood T cell repertoires in COVID-19. The germline CDR1 and CDR2 sequences are LGHNA and YNFKEQ. Trimming removed 2 bases from V and 8 bases from J, with 15 bases in between. The CDR3 extends over 14 amino acids.

The sequencing input was peripheral blood. The receptor comes from a human donor in a cohort sampled during active COVID-19. The chain joins TRBV4-2 to TRBJ1-1, with D hard to call. The DNA of the CDR3 is TGTGCCAGCAGCCAAACGCTGGCCCTGACAGAAGCTTTCTTT. Protein: CASSQTLALTEAFF.